Each of the 26 T cell receptor beta chains below was sequenced from the same sample in a study of blood T cell repertoires in COVID-19. Repertoires were generated with immunoSEQ multiplex PCR, while TCRdb's copy carries only in-frame clones and drops some. The sample shows about 220,000 clones, around 82% of them seen only once. The sample taken for sequencing was peripheral blood. These receptors originate from a woman in her fifties or sixties with acute or convalescent COVID-19.

The chain links TRBV4-1 to TRBJ1-1; D unresolved. V lost 0 bases and J lost 0, with 11 bases in between. CDR1 is MGHRA, CDR2 YSYEKL, per germline. This CDR3 contains 16 residues. The CDR3 here is CASSQETTSMNTEAFF. The CDR3 region has the DNA TGCGCCAGCAGCCAAGAGACAACGTCGATGAACACTGAAGCTTTCTTT.

The rearrangement joins TRBV7-2 to TRBJ2-1, with 11 nucleotides matching TRBD2. The CDR3 totals 17 residues. CDR1 is SGHTA and CDR2 is FQGNSA in the germline V gene. V lost 0 bases, J lost 7 bases, and 8 bases stayed unmatched. The CDR3 spells CASSLALGTSGINEQFF. In DNA, the CDR3 is TGTGCCAGCAGCTTAGCACTTGGGACTAGCGGAATTAATGAGCAGTTCTTC.

This clone was counted once. The chain links TRBV2 to TRBJ2-5, with 12 bases fitting TRBD2. J was trimmed by 4 bases and V by 5 bases; bases with no gene match: 14. CDR1 is SNHLY, CDR2 FYNNEI, per germline. This CDR3 is built from 18 residues. CDR3 DNA sequence: TGTGCCAGCAGTCGAAGGCCTAGCGGGGGGGCGGGTCGAGAGACCCAGTACTTC. Its protein is CASSRRPSGGAGRETQYF.

Concerning this clone itself: Other DNA sequences of this sample code for an identical CDR3. The V and J genes are TRBV6-5 and TRBJ2-5; 12 bases map to TRBD2. CDR1 is MNHEY, CDR2 SVGAGI, per germline. The CDR3 spans 14 residues. With 6 bases clipped from V and 4 bases from J, the junction kept 3 bases outside the gene matches. CDR3 in DNA: TGTGCCAGCAGCCCGACTAGCGGGGGAGAGACCCAGTACTTC. Its translation is CASSPTSGGETQYF.

V and J are TRBV19 and TRBJ2-3, with 8 bases aligning to TRBD1. V lost 5 bases and J lost 5; bases outside the gene matches: 6. The CDR3 consists of 14 residues. CDR1 LNHDA and CDR2 SQIVND come from the germline V gene (reference sequence). This chain's CDR3 is CASSSTGQGDTQYF. Here the CDR3 DNA reads TGTGCCAGTAGTTCCACCGGACAGGGAGATACGCAGTATTTT.

This clone has only a few counts. The V and J genes are TRBV5-6 and TRBJ1-2; D may be TRBD1 (5 bases). The CDR3 extends over 14 amino acids. The germline V gene has CDR1 SGHDT and CDR2 YYEEEE. The V gene lost 5 bases and the J gene lost 4 bases, with 15 bases spanning the gap. Here the CDR3 reads CASSEGDPSYGYTF. As DNA, the CDR3 is TGTGCCAGCAGTGAAGGGGATCCTTCCTATGGCTACACCTTC.

In its sample, this clone was seen a few times. The genes are TRBV19 and TRBJ1-1, with D possibly TRBD1 on 6 matching bases. V lost 6 bases, J lost 6 bases, and 17 bases lay in between. CDR3 length: 14 residues. Germline-derived CDR1 and CDR2 are LNHDA and SQIVND (reference sequence). The DNA of the CDR3 is TGTGCCAGTAGGGATAGCGGGGGCGGCCCTGAAGCTTTCTTT. This gives the protein CASRDSGGGPEAFF.

The CDR3 DNA reads as TGCGCCAGCAGCCAAGGATGGAGATCTAGCACAGATACGCAGTATTTT. Its protein product is CASSQGWRSSTDTQYF. The V gene is TRBV4-1, the J gene TRBJ2-3; no firm D call. The length of the CDR3 is 16 residues. The ends were cut back, 1 base at V and 0 bases at J, with 11 bases in the middle. Germline CDR1 MGHRA, CDR2 YSYEKL.

V and J are TRBV9 and TRBJ2-3; TRBD1 matches 8 bases. V lost 4 bases to trimming and J lost 5 bases; unmatched junction nucleotides: 12. The CDR3 has 16 amino acids. Germline CDR1 and CDR2: SGDLS and YYNGEE. The CDR3 loop reads CASSPRTGTLEDTQYF. CDR3 coding DNA: TGTGCCAGCAGCCCACGGACAGGGACGCTGGAAGATACGCAGTATTTT.

This clone was counted once. The rearrangement links TRBV30 to TRBJ2-7, with a weak D call TRBD2 (5 bases). The CDR3 is 14 residues long. The germline V and J ends were trimmed by 4 bases and 0 bases, with 13 bases remaining between them. Per the germline V gene, CDR1 is GTSNPN and CDR2 is SVGIG (reference sequence). The CDR3 region is CAWTRGLSSYEQYF. The CDR3 region has the DNA TGTGCCTGGACCCGAGGGCTGAGCTCCTACGAGCAGTACTTC.

The chain carries TRBV4-3 and TRBJ2-1, with D tentatively TRBD2 (6 bases). Per germline, CDR1 LGHNA and CDR2 YSLEER. This CDR3 contains 14 residues. V lost 0 bases and J lost 6, with 9 bases in between. DNA of the CDR3: TGCGCCAGCAGCCAAGAGGCGGGAACCAATGAGCAGTTCTTC. Translating gives CASSQEAGTNEQFF.

The V and J genes are TRBV3-1 (or the pseudogene TRBV3-2) and TRBJ2-5, with TRBD2 identical over 14 bases. The CDR3 contains 16 residues. Germline V gene sequence: CDR1 LGHDT, CDR2 YNNKEL (reference sequence). Unmatched junction bases numbered 4, after V lost 5 bases and J lost 2 bases. In DNA form, the CDR3 reads TGTGCCAGCAGCAACGGACTAGCGGGGGGACAAGAGACCCAGTACTTC. It translates to CASSNGLAGGQETQYF.

The gene calls are TRBV5-1 and TRBJ1-4, with TRBD1 identical over 8 bases. This CDR3 contains 16 residues. With 5 bases clipped from V and 0 bases from J, the junction kept 6 bases outside the gene matches. Germline-derived CDR1 and CDR2 are SGHRS and YFSETQ. CDR3 sequence: CASRSKQGATNEKLFF. The DNA for the CDR3 is TGCGCCAGCAGATCCAAACAGGGGGCAACTAATGAAAAACTGTTTTTT.

The CDR3 DNA follows: TGTGCCAGCAGTCAACAAGAGACCCAGTACTTC. Protein: CASSQQETQYF. The genes are TRBV7-2 and TRBJ2-5; D is unresolved. This CDR3 region has 11 residues. Germline-derived CDR1 and CDR2 are SGHTA and FQGNSA. V gave up 6 bases and J gave up 2 bases, with 4 bases separating them.

This clone was observed a single time. The V call is TRBV5-1, the J call TRBJ2-3, with 11 bases that match TRBD1. There are 16 residues in the CDR3. With V trimmed by 4 bases and J by 3 bases, 7 bases remained unmatched. Germline CDR1 is SGHRS and CDR2 is YFSETQ. The CDR3 region is CASSTQGQGGTDTQYF. In DNA form, the CDR3 reads TGCGCCAGCAGCACCCAGGGACAGGGGGGAACAGATACGCAGTATTTT. Using reference TRBV5-1 and TRBJ2-3 for the parts outside the CDR3, the full variable domain is KAGVTQTPRYLIKTRGQQVTLSCSPISGHRSVSWYQQTPGQGLQFLFEYFSETQRNKGNFPGRFSGRQFSNSRSEMNVSTLELGDSALYLCASSTQGQGGTDTQYFGPGTRLTVL.

J is TRBJ2-1 and V is TRBV5-1; 7 nucleotides align to TRBD2. The CDR3 runs to 15 residues. CDR1 and CDR2 from the germline V gene are SGHRS and YFSETQ. J lost 4 bases, V lost 1 base, and 5 bases had no gene match. The CDR3: CASSLTSEGYNEQFF. CDR3 DNA sequence: TGCGCCAGCAGCTTGACTAGCGAGGGGTACAATGAGCAGTTCTTC.

This clone occurred once. V and J are TRBV7-6 and TRBJ2-2; 14 bases align to TRBD2. The germline CDR1 and CDR2 sequences are SGHVS and FNYEAQ. The CDR3 extends over 17 amino acids. With V trimmed by 5 bases and J by 0 bases, 2 bases remained unmatched. The CDR3 DNA reads TGTGCCAGCAGCGCGACTAGCGGGGGGGCGAACACCGGGGAGCTGTTTTTT. Amino acids: CASSATSGGANTGELFF.

Notes on this clone: Other nucleotide sequences from this sample produce the same CDR3. This sequence joins TRBV6-2 or TRBV6-3 and TRBJ1-2; a weak D match, TRBD1 (5 bases). Trimming stripped 6 bases from V and 2 bases from J, with 10 bases between. Germline lookup yields CDR1 MNHEY and CDR2 SVGEGT. The CDR3 has 13 amino acids. In nucleotides, the CDR3 is TGTGCCAGCAGCTTGCAGGGAAACTATGGCTACACCTTC. Amino acid sequence: CASSLQGNYGYTF.

About this clone: Distinct nucleotide sequences in the sample also encode this CDR3. This chain uses TRBV5-1 with TRBJ1-3, with D possibly being TRBD1 (5 bases). The CDR3 is 16 residues long. Trimming pared 0 bases from V and 0 bases from J, leaving 10 bases between. Germline CDR1 and CDR2: SGHRS and YFSETQ. The CDR3 loop reads CASSLAGGTSGNTIYF. CDR3 in DNA: TGCGCCAGCAGCTTGGCGGGGGGGACCTCTGGAAACACCATATATTTT.

This clone was counted only a few times. The chain uses TRBV4-2 and TRBJ1-1; D is uncertain. Per the germline V gene, CDR1 is LGHNA and CDR2 is YNFKEQ. This CDR3 has 13 amino acids. Trimming shortened V by 0 bases and J by 7 bases, and 9 bases separated the two germline ends. This CDR3 reads CASSQDRRDEAFF. The DNA for the CDR3 is TGTGCCAGCAGCCAAGATAGGAGGGATGAAGCTTTCTTT.

The rearrangement uses TRBV4-2 and TRBJ2-7, with D possibly TRBD2 on 7 matching bases. The CDR3 contains 15 residues. Germline CDR1 LGHNA, CDR2 YNFKEQ. With 0 bases removed from V and 3 bases from J, the gap between germline ends came to 12 bases. The CDR3 protein is CASSQDLGGLYEQYF. DNA for the CDR3: TGTGCCAGCAGCCAAGATCTCGGGGGGCTCTACGAGCAGTACTTC.

V usage is TRBV14 and J usage is TRBJ2-2; 9 nucleotides match TRBD1. This CDR3 has 17 residues. Per the germline V gene, CDR1 is SGHDN and CDR2 is FVKESK. With V trimmed by 2 bases and J by 6 bases, 10 bases remained unmatched. This chain's CDR3 is CASSQPSGQGRPGELFF. CDR3 nucleotide sequence: TGTGCCAGCAGCCAACCATCGGGACAGGGTCGACCCGGGGAGCTGTTTTTT.

This sequence joins TRBV6-5 and TRBJ1-1, with D unclear. The V gene's germline CDR1 is MNHEY and CDR2 SVGAGI. V was trimmed by 8 bases and J by 2 bases, leaving 12 bases between them. The CDR3 spans 13 residues. This CDR3 is CASGRGVNTEAFF. CDR3 coding DNA: TGTGCCAGCGGACGGGGTGTCAACACTGAAGCTTTCTTT.

The chain links TRBV5-1 to TRBJ2-7; the D gene is possibly TRBD2 (5 bases). Germline V lookup: CDR1 SGHRS, CDR2 YFSETQ. The V gene lost 6 bases and the J gene lost 0 bases, with 16 bases spanning the gap. CDR3 length: 15 residues. In DNA form, the CDR3 reads TGCGCCAGCATCCCGGGAAGATTAAGCTCCTACGAGCAGTACTTC. Its protein is CASIPGRLSSYEQYF.

This rearrangement joins TRBV18 to TRBJ2-5; D ambiguous. V was trimmed by 0 bases and J by 1 base, leaving 6 bases between them. This CDR3 region has 14 residues. Germline assignment: CDR1 KGHSH and CDR2 LQKENI. The CDR3 is CASSPPSSQETQYF. CDR3 bases: TGTGCCAGCTCACCACCTAGTTCCCAAGAGACCCAGTACTTC.

CDR3 coding DNA: TGTGCCAGCAGGGTCGGGGGGCTCTCCTACAATGAGCAGTTCTTC. Protein product: CASRVGGLSYNEQFF. The rearrangement uses TRBV7-2 and TRBJ2-1, with D perhaps matching TRBD2 (7 bases). The germline V and J ends were trimmed by 6 bases and 0 bases, with 12 bases remaining between them. This CDR3 region has 15 residues. Germline CDR1 is SGHTA and CDR2 is FQGNSA.